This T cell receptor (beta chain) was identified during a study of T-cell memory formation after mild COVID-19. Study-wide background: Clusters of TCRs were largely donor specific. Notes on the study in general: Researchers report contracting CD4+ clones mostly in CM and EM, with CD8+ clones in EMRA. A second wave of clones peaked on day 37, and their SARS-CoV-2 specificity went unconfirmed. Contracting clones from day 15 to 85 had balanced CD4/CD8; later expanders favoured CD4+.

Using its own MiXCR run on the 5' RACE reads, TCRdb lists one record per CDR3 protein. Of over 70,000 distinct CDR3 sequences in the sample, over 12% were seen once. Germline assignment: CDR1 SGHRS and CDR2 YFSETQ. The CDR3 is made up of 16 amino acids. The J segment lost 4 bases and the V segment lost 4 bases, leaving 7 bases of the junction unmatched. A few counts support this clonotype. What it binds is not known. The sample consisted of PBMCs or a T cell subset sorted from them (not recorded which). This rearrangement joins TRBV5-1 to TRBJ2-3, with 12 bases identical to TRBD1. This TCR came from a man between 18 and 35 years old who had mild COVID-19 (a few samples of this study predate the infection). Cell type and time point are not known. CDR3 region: CASSDGTGGPADTQYF. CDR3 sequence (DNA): TGCGCCAGCAGCGATGGGACAGGGGGCCCCGCAGATACGCAGTATTTT.